These 32 T cell receptor beta chains share one sample of origin, sequenced in a study of neurological immune-mediated disorders. Each CDR3 protein gets one entry after TCRdb re-called the 5' RACE reads with MiXCR. The table includes some 54,000 distinct CDR3 sequences, about 11% detected once. Time point indicated: longitudinal time-point 1 (baseline). Sequencing input: PBMCs. Source of these receptors: a male donor with HTLV-1-associated myelopathy (HAM/TSP).

This clonotype showed up many times. The genes are TRBV7-2 and TRBJ2-7; 12 bases are a match to TRBD2. There are 20 residues in the CDR3. The germline gives CDR1 SGHTA, CDR2 FQGNSA. V dropped 6 bases and J dropped 3; count of bases not matched to a gene: 21. In DNA form, the CDR3 reads TGTGCCAGCAGTCCCAAGTCGGGACTAGCGGGCCGGGGCACAGTCTACGAGCAGTACTTC. Its protein is CASSPKSGLAGRGTVYEQYF.

This clonotype was picked up many times. This chain connects TRBV29-1 to TRBJ2-5; possible D gene TRBD2, 6 bases. The CDR3 contains 11 residues. Between the trimmed V and J ends, which lost 4 bases and 4 bases, there was a span of 7 bases. The germline V gene encodes CDR1 SQVTM and CDR2 ANQGSEA. CDR3 loop: CSVVAVETQYF. The DNA of the CDR3 is TGCAGCGTTGTAGCGGTAGAGACCCAGTACTTC.

This clonotype was seen at least ten times. V and J are TRBV6-2 or TRBV6-3 and TRBJ1-4; D might be TRBD1 (5 bases). CDR3 length equals 14 residues. Trimming took off 6 bases at V and 8 bases at J, with 16 bases between the two ends. From germline, CDR1 is MNHEY and CDR2 SVGEGT. This chain's CDR3 is CASSPGRLGEKLFF. The CDR3 coding sequence is TGTGCCAGCAGCCCGGGACGTCTCGGAGAAAAACTGTTTTTT.

There are many counts of this clonotype. This chain uses TRBV29-1 with TRBJ2-5, with D hard to call. The CDR3 spans 11 residues. CDR1 and CDR2 from the germline V gene are SQVTM and ANQGSEA. The V and J ends lost 5 bases and 4 bases respectively, with 8 bases between them. CDR3: CSVNSGETQYF. Written as DNA, the CDR3 is TGCAGCGTTAACAGTGGAGAGACCCAGTACTTC.

Comments on this clonotype: A read error is possible here, since a much larger clone lies one base away. J is TRBJ1-1 and V is TRBV5-1; maybe TRBD1 (5 bases). V lost 4 bases and J 2 bases, leaving 15 bases between the germline ends. CDR3 length: 15 amino acids. CDR1 is SGHRS, CDR2 YFSETQ, per germline. The CDR3 coding sequence is TGCGCCAGCAGCAGGCCACAGGAGACCAACACTGAAGCTTTCTTT. It is translated as CASSRPQETNTEAFF.

The sample holds many counts of this clonotype. This sequence joins TRBV12-3 or TRBV12-4 and TRBJ2-7; D remains unclear. The CDR3 length is 11 residues. Trimming stripped 7 bases from V and 2 bases from J, with 6 bases between. CDR3 loop: CASTRPYEQYF. Written as DNA, the CDR3 is TGTGCCAGCACGCGCCCCTACGAGCAGTACTTC.

The chain uses TRBV11-2 and TRBJ2-7, with D perhaps TRBD1 (6 bases). The CDR3 runs 13 residues. Germline V gene sequence: CDR1 SGHAT, CDR2 FQNNGV. Trimming pared 1 base from V and 9 bases from J, leaving 13 bases between. CDR3: CASSLVKARGQYF. The DNA for the CDR3 is TGTGCCAGCAGCTTAGTTAAGGCCAGGGGGCAGTACTTC.

Of note for this clonotype: One end of the junction varies from germline; a read error may be responsible. The chain recombines TRBV25-1 with TRBJ1-5; 7 bases align to TRBD1. Germline CDR1 reads MGHDK; CDR2 reads SYGVNS. This CDR3 has 14 amino acids. The CDR3 DNA follows: TGTGCCAGCAGTGGACAGGGTTTCAATCAGCCCCATCAATTT. Translated: CASSGQGFNQPHQF.

There are many counts of this clonotype. V is TRBV5-1 and J is TRBJ2-1; 9 bases align to TRBD2. CDR1 is SGHRS, CDR2 YFSETQ, per germline. The CDR3 extends over 17 amino acids. Trimming cost V 5 bases and J 2 bases; bases outside gene matches: 11. As DNA, the CDR3 is TGCGCCAGCAGAGAACTAGCGGGCCGCTCAACCTACAATGAGCAGTTCTTC. It specifies CASRELAGRSTYNEQFF.

This clonotype was picked up many times. This chain uses TRBV20-1 with TRBJ2-7; D not resolved. The CDR3 length is 13 residues. Looked up from germline, CDR1 is DFQATT and CDR2 is SNEGSKA (reference sequence). Between the trimmed V and J ends, which lost 1 base and 1 base, there was a span of 8 bases. This CDR3 is CSARVQLSYEQYF. In nucleotides, the CDR3 is TGCAGTGCTAGAGTACAACTATCCTACGAGCAGTACTTC.

This clonotype was detected many times. V and J are TRBV15 and TRBJ1-6, with 7 bases lining up with TRBD1. CDR1 and CDR2 (germline): LNHNV, YYDKDF (reference sequence). V shed 4 bases and J 7 bases; nucleotides not matched to a gene: 7. The CDR3 loop spans 15 amino acids. The DNA for the CDR3 is TGTGCCACCAGCACCTCGACAGGGCCCAATTCACCCCTCCACTTT. It specifies CATSTSTGPNSPLHF. The whole variable domain, remainder taken from reference TRBV15 and TRBJ1-6, is DAMVIQNPRYQVTQFGKPVTLSCSQTLNHNVMYWYQQKSSQAPKLLFHYYDKDFNNEADTPDNFQSRRPNTSFCFLDIRSPGLGDTAMYLCATSTSTGPNSPLHFGNGTRLTVT.

A few counts support this clonotype. The chain recombines TRBV7-9 with TRBJ2-2; 10 positions match TRBD1. The CDR3 runs 15 residues. Germline-derived CDR1 and CDR2 are SEHNR and FQNEAQ (reference sequence). Unmatched junction bases numbered 5, after V lost 5 bases and J lost 5 bases. The CDR3 region has the DNA TGTGCCAGCAGCCGGGACAGGGGAAGTACCGGGGAGCTGTTTTTT. Its protein is CASSRDRGSTGELFF. Together with reference TRBV7-9 and TRBJ2-2, the CDR3 gives the full variable domain: DTGVSQNPRHKITKRGQNVTFRCDPISEHNRLYWYRQTLGQGPEFLTYFQNEAQLEKSRLLSDRFSAERPKGSFSTLEIQRTEQGDSAMYLCASSRDRGSTGELFFGEGSRLTVL.

This clonotype was seen at least ten times. V is TRBV5-1 and J is TRBJ1-6; D is possibly TRBD1 (5 bases). CDR3 length: 13 amino acids. Trimming took 3 bases from V and 7 from J, leaving 8 bases between them. Germline V lookup: CDR1 SGHRS, CDR2 YFSETQ. CDR3 bases: TGCGCCAGCAGCTGGGACCAAAATTCACCCCTCCACTTT. Protein sequence: CASSWDQNSPLHF.

This clonotype showed up many times. This chain links TRBV5-1 with TRBJ2-1; D gene uncertain. The V end lost 3 bases, the J end lost 6 bases, and 13 bases lay between the germline ends. Germline loops: CDR1 SGHRS, CDR2 YFSETQ. This CDR3 spans 14 amino acids. In nucleotides, the CDR3 is TGCGCCAGCAGCTGGAATGTTCTTTCCAATGAGCAGTTCTTC. Its protein product is CASSWNVLSNEQFF.

Comments on this clonotype: One end of the junction fails to match germline, which may point to a read error. The J gene is TRBJ2-6, the V gene TRBV7-3, with a tentative D call TRBD1 (5 bases). Germline V gene lookup returns CDR1 SGHTA and CDR2 FQGTGA. The CDR3 length is 15 residues. The CDR3 sequence is CASSPQGAGANLLTF. The DNA of the CDR3 is TGTGCCAGCAGTCCACAAGGGGCTGGGGCCAACCTCCTGACTTTC. Filled out from reference TRBV7-3 and TRBJ2-6, the complete variable domain reads GAGVSQTPSNKVTEKGKYVELRCDPISGHTALYWYRQSLGQGPEFLIYFQGTGAADDSGLPNDRFFAVRPEGSVSTLKIQRTERGDSAVYLCASSPQGAGANLLTFGAGSRLTVL.

This clonotype was found many times. The CDR3 is CASSLSPASGGGVIEQFF. CDR3 in DNA: TGTGCCAGCAGTTTATCCCCGGCTAGCGGGGGGGGGGTTATTGAGCAGTTCTTC. The chain carries TRBV27 and TRBJ2-1; 12 bases are a match to TRBD2. Germline V gene data show CDR1 as MNHEY and CDR2 as SMNVEV (reference sequence). J gave up 9 bases and V 0 bases, and 12 bases lay outside the gene matches. The CDR3 length is 18 residues.

Ten or more counts support this clonotype. This chain uses TRBV11-2 with TRBJ1-1, with 10 bases aligning to TRBD1. The CDR3 spans 14 residues. CDR1 is SGHAT and CDR2 is FQNNGV in the germline V gene. The junction had 2 bases not matched to a gene; V was cut back by 6 bases and J by 1 base. The CDR3 sequence: CASRRQGANTEAFF. In DNA, the CDR3 is TGTGCCAGCAGAAGACAGGGGGCGAACACTGAAGCTTTCTTT.

In nucleotides, the CDR3 is TGCGCCAGCAGCTTGCAGGGGGCCAGACTGTTTTTT. Its translation is CASSLQGARLFF. The genes are TRBV5-1 and TRBJ1-4; the match to TRBD1 covers 8 bases. Germline CDR1 is SGHRS and CDR2 is YFSETQ. After removal of 1 base from V and 13 bases from J, the junction contained 3 bases not matched to a gene. The CDR3 length is 12 residues.

This clonotype appeared many times. The rearrangement joins TRBV7-2 to TRBJ1-4; D is ambiguous. Trimming cost V 4 bases and J 5 bases, with 11 bases left between them. The CDR3 loop spans 14 amino acids. Germline values: CDR1 SGHTA, CDR2 FQGNSA. The chain's CDR3 is CASSSPSGNEKLFF. CDR3 DNA: TGTGCCAGCAGCTCCCCAAGCGGGAATGAAAAACTGTTTTTT.

This clonotype has a count of ten or more. The chain recombines TRBV7-9 with TRBJ1-1; TRBD1 matches at 7 bases. This CDR3 is built from 16 residues. Germline V gene data show CDR1 as SEHNR and CDR2 as FQNEAQ (reference sequence). V was pared by 5 bases and J by 0 bases, with 9 bases of the junction left unmatched. The CDR3 sequence is CASSTRQGPMNTEAFF. In DNA form, the CDR3 reads TGTGCCAGCAGCACCCGACAGGGCCCGATGAACACTGAAGCTTTCTTT. Full variable domain (remainder filled in from reference TRBV7-9 and TRBJ1-1): DTGVSQNPRHKITKRGQNVTFRCDPISEHNRLYWYRQTLGQGPEFLTYFQNEAQLEKSRLLSDRFSAERPKGSFSTLEIQRTEQGDSAMYLCASSTRQGPMNTEAFFGQGTRLTVV.

There are many counts of this clonotype. This sequence joins TRBV2 and TRBJ2-7; D is perhaps TRBD1 (5 bases). The V end lost 2 bases, the J end lost 3 bases, and 11 bases lay between the germline ends. Germline V lookup: CDR1 SNHLY, CDR2 FYNNEI. The CDR3 consists of 14 residues. In DNA, the CDR3 is TGTGCCAGCAGTGAAAAGGGGTACGGCTACGAGCAGTACTTC. Amino acid sequence: CASSEKGYGYEQYF.

There are many counts of this clonotype. The chain couples TRBV7-6 to TRBJ2-7; the match to TRBD1 covers 7 bases. CDR3 length: 17 amino acids. The V gene end was trimmed by 4 bases and the J gene end by 2 bases; junction bases not matched to a gene: 14. CDR1 is SGHVS, CDR2 FNYEAQ, per germline. As DNA, the CDR3 is TGTGCCAGCAGCTCCGCTGAGGACAGGCAAGGCCCCTACGAGCAGTACTTC. This gives the protein CASSSAEDRQGPYEQYF.

This clonotype has a count of ten or more. The rearrangement uses TRBV5-1 and TRBJ1-5; a weak D match, TRBD1 (6 bases). Trimming shortened V by 4 bases and J by 2 bases, and 13 bases separated the two germline ends. Germline V gives CDR1 SGHRS, CDR2 YFSETQ. The CDR3 totals 15 residues. CDR3 protein: CASSAEPGGNQPQHF. The CDR3 DNA is TGCGCCAGCAGCGCTGAACCAGGGGGCAATCAGCCCCAGCATTTT.

This clonotype was counted many times. The chain has TRBV20-1 and TRBJ2-1, with D unclear. Between the trimmed V and J ends, which lost 3 bases and 14 bases, there was a span of 23 bases. This CDR3 has 14 amino acids. Germline V lookup: CDR1 DFQATT, CDR2 SNEGSKA (reference sequence). The CDR3 DNA sequence: TGCAGTGCTAGCTTAGTCGTGGGCTTTTCCCGAAAGTTCTTC. Its protein product is CSASLVVGFSRKFF.

The V call is TRBV27, the J call TRBJ2-1; the match to TRBD2 covers 8 bases. The ends lost 1 base at V and 4 bases at J; junction bases unmatched: 6. Germline V CDR1 and CDR2: MNHEY, SMNVEV (reference sequence). The CDR3 consists of 16 residues. The CDR3 reads CASSLLGGGNYNEQFF. The CDR3 DNA reads as TGTGCCAGCAGTTTATTAGGCGGGGGGAATTACAATGAGCAGTTCTTC.

This clonotype was counted ten times or more. The V gene is TRBV10-3, the J gene TRBJ2-7; TRBD2 matches at 7 bases. The CDR3 consists of 14 residues. V lost 4 bases and J lost 0; bases outside the gene matches: 3. In germline, CDR1 is ENHRY, CDR2 SYGVKD. CDR3 sequence: CAISARGVSYEQYF. As DNA, the CDR3 is TGTGCCATCAGTGCCCGGGGGGTCTCCTACGAGCAGTACTTC.

This chain connects TRBV10-3 to TRBJ2-7, with 7 bases aligning to TRBD1. J gave up 6 bases and V 5 bases, and 10 bases lay outside the gene matches. This CDR3 spans 14 amino acids. CDR1 and CDR2 from the germline V gene are ENHRY and SYGVKD. CDR3 residues: CAISRTTGDGEQYF. DNA of the CDR3: TGTGCCATCAGTCGAACAACAGGGGATGGCGAGCAGTACTTC.

This clonotype has a single count. A single base separates this from a much larger clone, so it may be a read error. The chain links TRBV5-1 to TRBJ2-2, with TRBD2 as a possible D gene (6 bases). The CDR3 is made up of 14 amino acids. CDR1 and CDR2 from the germline V gene are SGHRS and YFSETQ. The CDR3 loop is CASSFGGVTGDLFF. The CDR3 DNA reads TGCGCCAGCAGCTTCGGGGGTGTCACCGGGGATCTGTTTTTT.

This clonotype was seen at least ten times. The chain has TRBV30 and TRBJ1-2, with unresolved D. The CDR3 runs to 14 residues. Germline CDR1 GTSNPN, CDR2 SVGIG (reference sequence). The ends were cut back, 0 bases at V and 0 bases at J, with 8 bases in the middle. The DNA for the CDR3 is TGTGCCTGGAGTGTACTGAGGACTAACTATGGCTACACCTTC. This translates into CAWSVLRTNYGYTF.

This clonotype turned up a few times. J is TRBJ2-2 and V is TRBV5-1; D gene ambiguous. The V end was cut by 4 bases, the J end by 0 bases, with 22 bases between. Germline-derived CDR1 and CDR2 are SGHRS and YFSETQ. The CDR3 is 19 residues long. The CDR3 DNA is TGCGCCAGCAGCCATGGCATACTAAAGACCTTAGCGAACACCGGGGAGCTGTTTTTT. Protein sequence: CASSHGILKTLANTGELFF.

The sample holds many counts of this clonotype. The rearrangement joins TRBV5-1 to TRBJ1-1, with D possibly being TRBD1 (5 bases). This CDR3 is built from 14 residues. V was pared by 4 bases and J by 3 bases, with 13 bases between. The germline V gene encodes CDR1 SGHRS and CDR2 YFSETQ. The CDR3 here is CASSPGRRDTEAFF. The CDR3 DNA is TGCGCCAGCAGCCCAGGGAGGAGAGACACTGAAGCTTTCTTT.

This clonotype has at least ten counts. This chain joins TRBV7-2 and TRBJ1-2; the D is unclear. V was cut by 1 base and J by 2 bases, with 8 bases left in between. CDR3 length: 14 amino acids. Per germline, CDR1 SGHTA and CDR2 FQGNSA. The CDR3 coding sequence is TGTGCCAGCAGCTTAGTTGGAGGGAACTATGGCTACACCTTC. This gives the protein CASSLVGGNYGYTF.